This TCR beta chain was recorded in a study of T-cell memory formation after mild COVID-19. Study-wide context: Clusters of TCRs were largely donor specific. Study observations and caveats: Clones which contracted sat mainly in CM and EM if CD4+, and in EMRA if CD8+. Clones that contracted from day 15 to 85 had balanced CD4/CD8; later expanders were CD4+ biased.

With 1 base removed from V and 3 bases from J, the gap between germline ends came to 9 bases. This CDR3 has 13 amino acids. Germline CDR1 is GTSNPN and CDR2 is SVGIG (reference sequence). TCRdb reanalysed the 5' RACE reads using MiXCR and keeps one entry per CDR3 protein. Of some 440,000 distinct CDR3 sequences in the sample, 20% to 25% are singletons; the top ten hold roughly an eighth. A word on this clonotype: The antigen is unknown.

The rearrangement uses TRBV30 and TRBJ1-2; D is ambiguous. Sequenced: PBMCs or a T cell subset sorted from them (not recorded which). The source is an adult woman who had mild COVID-19 (a few samples of this study predate the infection). Cell type and time point are not known. The CDR3 coding sequence is TGTGCCTGGAGTGGGGAGGTTTACTATGGCTACACCTTC. This sequence encodes CAWSGEVYYGYTF.